A single sample gave rise to the 14 T cell receptor beta chains below, sequenced in a study of a mutant IDH1 vaccine in newly diagnosed glioma. Time point noted: baseline, week 1 (first vaccination visit). Treatment indicated: pre-vaccination baseline after standard-of-care therapy. TCRdb's copy holds only in-frame clones and misses some; the assay was immunoSEQ multiplex PCR. Of roughly 38,000 clones listed, roughly 92% are singletons. Here the sequenced sample was PBMCs, taken from a glioma patient treated with radiotherapy, temozolomide or both. These receptors originate from a man younger than 35 with glioma.

The chain uses TRBV19 and TRBJ1-4, with D maybe TRBD1 (5 bases). Trimming took off 10 bases at V and 5 bases at J, with 17 bases between the two ends. CDR3 length: 14 residues. Germline assignment: CDR1 LNHDA and CDR2 SQIVND (reference sequence). The CDR3 nucleotides read TGTGCCAACTGCGAACAGGTTCACAATGAAAAACTGTTTTTT. Amino acid sequence: CANCEQVHNEKLFF.

CDR3 protein: CASSLGGPNQPQHF. The CDR3 coding sequence is TGTGCCAGCAGTTTAGGGGGGCCCAATCAGCCCCAGCATTTT. The V gene is TRBV28, the J gene TRBJ1-5; possibly TRBD1 for D (6 bases). V was pared by 2 bases and J by 3 bases, with 8 bases between. CDR1 and CDR2 from the germline V gene are MDHEN and SYDVKM. The CDR3 contains 14 residues. The entire variable domain, with the rest obtained from reference TRBV28 and TRBJ1-5, is as follows: DVKVTQSSRYLVKRTGEKVFLECVQDMDHENMFWYRQDPGLGLRLIYFSYDVKMKEKGDIPEGYSVSREKKERFSLILESASTNQTSMYLCASSLGGPNQPQHFGDGTRLSIL.

The chain couples TRBV9 to TRBJ1-1; TRBD1 is a possible D gene (5 bases). Trimming shortened V by 3 bases and J by 4 bases, and 19 bases separated the two germline ends. This CDR3 is built from 16 residues. Per the germline V gene, CDR1 is SGDLS and CDR2 is YYNGEE. CDR3 region: CASSALLGGGITEAFF. The CDR3 DNA is TGTGCCAGCAGCGCACTTCTAGGTGGGGGGATCACTGAAGCTTTCTTT.

This clone was detected a few times. The rearrangement joins TRBV19 to TRBJ1-4; D is perhaps TRBD1 (5 bases). Germline V gene sequence: CDR1 LNHDA, CDR2 SQIVND (reference sequence). The CDR3 runs to 14 residues. Trimming removed 8 bases at V and 8 bases at J, with 18 bases between. CDR3 nucleotide sequence: TGTGCCAGTCAAGGGAAGAGGGGTTGGGAAAAACTGTTTTTT. It yields the protein CASQGKRGWEKLFF.

The chain joins TRBV28 to TRBJ1-5; no definite D call. Trimming removed 3 bases from V and 4 bases from J, with 10 bases in between. This CDR3 is 14 amino acids long. CDR1 MDHEN and CDR2 SYDVKM come from the germline V gene. This chain's CDR3 is CASSFLRNNQPQHF. CDR3 coding DNA: TGTGCCAGCAGTTTTCTCAGGAATAATCAGCCCCAGCATTTT.

The chain carries TRBV28 and TRBJ2-7; 10 bases align to TRBD2. Losses at the gene ends were 3 bases for V and 2 bases for J; bases not matched to a gene: 4. The germline V gene encodes CDR1 MDHEN and CDR2 SYDVKM. The CDR3 extends over 15 amino acids. CDR3 loop: CASSFFLAGAYEQYF. For the CDR3, the DNA is TGTGCCAGCAGTTTTTTCCTAGCGGGAGCCTACGAGCAGTACTTC.

The chain is built from TRBV7-2 and TRBJ1-1, with D uncertain. CDR1 and CDR2 (germline): SGHTA, FQGNSA. Trimming left V 1 base short and J 1 base short, with 4 bases between. CDR3 length equals 13 residues. The DNA of the CDR3 is TGTGCCAGCAGCTTAGGCGCGAACACTGAAGCTTTCTTT. This gives the protein CASSLGANTEAFF. Using reference TRBV7-2 and TRBJ1-1 for the parts outside the CDR3, the full variable domain is GAGVSQSPSNKVTEKGKDVELRCDPISGHTALYWYRQSLGQGLEFLIYFQGNSAPDKSGLPSDRFSAERTGGSVSTLTIQRTQQEDSAVYLCASSLGANTEAFFGQGTRLTVV.

This clone has more than one count but fewer than ten. The chain couples TRBV7-9 to TRBJ2-7; TRBD2 matches at 7 bases. The CDR3 consists of 12 residues. V lost 10 bases to trimming and J lost 4 bases; unmatched junction nucleotides: 7. Germline CDR1 and CDR2: SEHNR and FQNEAQ (reference sequence). CDR3 nucleotides: TGTGCCACCGGACTAGTTGGGTACGAGCAGTACTTC. Translating it yields CATGLVGYEQYF.

This chain joins TRBV5-1 and TRBJ2-7, with 9 bases lining up with TRBD2. V lost 1 base to trimming and J lost 6 bases; unmatched junction nucleotides: 8. Germline assignment: CDR1 SGHRS and CDR2 YFSETQ. This CDR3 region has 15 residues. Here the CDR3 DNA reads TGCGCCAGCAGCTTGTCTCTAGCGGGAAGCGGCGAGCAGTACTTC. Translating it yields CASSLSLAGSGEQYF.

The chain has TRBV2 and TRBJ2-1, with 11 bases lining up with TRBD2. The ends lost 2 bases at V and 4 bases at J; junction bases unmatched: 4. CDR1 and CDR2 from the germline V gene are SNHLY and FYNNEI. The CDR3 extends over 16 amino acids. CDR3 sequence: CASSEMASGRYNEQFF. The CDR3 nucleotides are TGTGCCAGCAGTGAAATGGCTAGCGGGAGGTACAATGAGCAGTTCTTC.

The V and J genes are TRBV29-1 and TRBJ2-7, with a weak D call TRBD1 (6 bases). This CDR3 region has 12 residues. The ends were cut back, 2 bases at V and 6 bases at J, with 11 bases in the middle. Germline CDR1 and CDR2: SQVTM and ANQGSEA. CDR3 in amino acids: CSVETGSGEQYF. The DNA of the CDR3 is TGCAGCGTTGAAACAGGGTCTGGCGAGCAGTACTTC.

V and J are TRBV7-9 and TRBJ1-1; D gene ambiguous. This CDR3 is built from 13 residues. Germline assignment: CDR1 SEHNR and CDR2 FQNEAQ (reference sequence). V dropped 5 bases and J dropped 8 bases, with 15 bases sitting between them. CDR3 loop: CASSPGTESEAFF. DNA for the CDR3: TGTGCCAGCAGCCCTGGAACCGAATCAGAAGCTTTCTTT.

This clone came up once. The chain joins TRBV25-1 to TRBJ2-7; a possible D gene is TRBD2 (6 bases). V lost 8 bases and J lost 3, with 14 bases in between. Germline V CDR1 and CDR2: MGHDK, SYGVNS. The CDR3 is 13 residues long. The CDR3 nucleotides are TGTGCCAGCGGGAGGTCCAGTCGCTACGAGCAGTACTTC. Translating it yields CASGRSSRYEQYF.

The V call is TRBV2, the J call TRBJ2-1; D not certain. The CDR3 has 11 amino acids. Germline V gene lookup returns CDR1 SNHLY and CDR2 FYNNEI. Trimming pared 6 bases from V and 4 bases from J, leaving 4 bases between. This CDR3 is CASSKYNEQFF. The CDR3 DNA sequence: TGTGCCAGCAGCAAATACAATGAGCAGTTCTTC.